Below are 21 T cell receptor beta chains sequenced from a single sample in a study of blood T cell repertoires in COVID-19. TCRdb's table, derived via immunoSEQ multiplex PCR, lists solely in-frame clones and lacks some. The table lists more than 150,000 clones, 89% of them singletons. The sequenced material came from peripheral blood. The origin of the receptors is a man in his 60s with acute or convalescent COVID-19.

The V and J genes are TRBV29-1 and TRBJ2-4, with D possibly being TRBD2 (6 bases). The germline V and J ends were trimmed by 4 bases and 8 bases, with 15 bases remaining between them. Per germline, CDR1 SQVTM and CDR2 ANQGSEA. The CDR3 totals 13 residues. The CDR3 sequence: CSVGTRLGDIQYF. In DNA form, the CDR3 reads TGCAGCGTTGGGACTCGACTAGGGGACATTCAGTACTTC.

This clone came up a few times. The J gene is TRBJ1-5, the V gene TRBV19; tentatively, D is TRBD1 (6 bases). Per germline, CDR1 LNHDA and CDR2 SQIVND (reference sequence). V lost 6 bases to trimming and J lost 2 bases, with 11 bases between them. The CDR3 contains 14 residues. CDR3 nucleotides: TGTGCCAGTAGGATCAGGGGTGGCAATCAGCCCCAGCATTTT. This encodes CASRIRGGNQPQHF.

CDR3 DNA: TGTGCCAGCAGTTCGACCGCCCCGGGGGCACCCCTCCACTTT. This encodes CASSSTAPGAPLHF. The V call is TRBV27, the J call TRBJ1-6; possibly TRBD1 for D (5 bases). The CDR3 runs 14 residues. Germline values: CDR1 MNHEY, CDR2 SMNVEV (reference sequence). V dropped 4 bases and J dropped 11 bases, with 15 bases sitting between them.

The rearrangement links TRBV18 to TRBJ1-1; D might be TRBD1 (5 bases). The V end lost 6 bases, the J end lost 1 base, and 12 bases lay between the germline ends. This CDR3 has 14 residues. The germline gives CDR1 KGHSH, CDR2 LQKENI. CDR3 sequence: CASSPSGGNTEAFF. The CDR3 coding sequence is TGTGCCAGCTCTCCATCGGGGGGGAACACTGAAGCTTTCTTT.

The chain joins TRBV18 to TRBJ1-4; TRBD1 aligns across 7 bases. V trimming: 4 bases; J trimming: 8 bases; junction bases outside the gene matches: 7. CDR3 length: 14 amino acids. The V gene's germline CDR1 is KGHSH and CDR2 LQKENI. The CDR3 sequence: CASSLQGIREKLFF. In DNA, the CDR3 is TGTGCCAGCTCACTACAGGGGATTAGAGAAAAACTGTTTTTT.

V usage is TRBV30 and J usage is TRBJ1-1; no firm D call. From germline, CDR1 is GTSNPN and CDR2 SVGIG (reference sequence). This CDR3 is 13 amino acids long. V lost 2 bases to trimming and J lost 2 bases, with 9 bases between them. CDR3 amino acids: CAWSRTSNTEAFF. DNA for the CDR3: TGTGCCTGGAGTCGGACTTCAAACACTGAAGCTTTCTTT.

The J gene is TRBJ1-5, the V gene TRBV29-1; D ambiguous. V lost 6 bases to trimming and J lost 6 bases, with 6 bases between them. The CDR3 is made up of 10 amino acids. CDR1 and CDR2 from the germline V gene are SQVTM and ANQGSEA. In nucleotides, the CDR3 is TGCAGCGTGGGAGGTCAGCCCCAGCATTTT. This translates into CSVGGQPQHF.

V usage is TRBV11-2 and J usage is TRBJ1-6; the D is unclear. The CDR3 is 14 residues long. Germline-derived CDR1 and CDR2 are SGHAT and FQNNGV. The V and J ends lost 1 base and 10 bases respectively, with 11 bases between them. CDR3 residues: CASSLGLEKSPLHF. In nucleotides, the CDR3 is TGTGCCAGCAGCTTAGGCCTCGAGAAGTCACCCCTCCACTTT.

CDR3 coding DNA: TGTGCCAGCAGCTTACTAGCTTGGGGTACGCAGTATTTT. This codes for CASSLLAWGTQYF. The gene calls are TRBV11-3 and TRBJ2-3, with D possibly matching TRBD2 (5 bases). Looked up from germline, CDR1 is SGHNT and CDR2 is YENEEA. The CDR3 has 13 residues. V shed 2 bases and J shed 8 bases, with 11 bases lying between them.

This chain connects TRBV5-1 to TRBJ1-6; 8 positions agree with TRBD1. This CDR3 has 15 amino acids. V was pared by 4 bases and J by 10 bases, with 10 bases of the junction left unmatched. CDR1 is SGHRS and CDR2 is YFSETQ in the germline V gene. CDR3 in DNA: TGCGCCAGCAGCCAAGGGGGACAGGCTGGATCACCCCTCCACTTT. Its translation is CASSQGGQAGSPLHF.

The CDR3 DNA reads TGTGCCAGCAGCTTATCGGGTGGATACTCCTACAATGAGCAGTTCTTC. Residues: CASSLSGGYSYNEQFF. The chain joins TRBV5-6 to TRBJ2-1; D is unclear. The V gene lost 2 bases and the J gene lost 0 bases, with 12 bases spanning the gap. The CDR3 covers 16 residues. Germline V gene sequence: CDR1 SGHDT, CDR2 YYEEEE.

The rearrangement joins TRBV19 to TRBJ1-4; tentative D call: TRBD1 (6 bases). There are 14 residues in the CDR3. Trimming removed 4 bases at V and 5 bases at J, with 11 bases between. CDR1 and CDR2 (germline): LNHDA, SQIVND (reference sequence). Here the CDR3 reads CASSTDRSNEKLFF. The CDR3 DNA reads TGTGCCAGTAGTACTGACAGGAGCAATGAAAAACTGTTTTTT.

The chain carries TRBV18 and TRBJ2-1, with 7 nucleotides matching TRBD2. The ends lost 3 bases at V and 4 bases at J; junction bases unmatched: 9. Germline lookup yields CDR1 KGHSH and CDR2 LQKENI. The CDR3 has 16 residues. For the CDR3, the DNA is TGTGCCAGCTCACCTCCCCACGCGGGGGTTTACAATGAGCAGTTCTTC. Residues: CASSPPHAGVYNEQFF. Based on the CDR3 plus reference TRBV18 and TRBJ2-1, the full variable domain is NAGVMQNPRHLVRRRGQEARLRCSPMKGHSHVYWYRQLPEEGLKFMVYLQKENIIDESGMPKERFSAEFPKEGPSILRIQQVVRGDSAAYFCASSPPHAGVYNEQFFGPGTRLTVL.

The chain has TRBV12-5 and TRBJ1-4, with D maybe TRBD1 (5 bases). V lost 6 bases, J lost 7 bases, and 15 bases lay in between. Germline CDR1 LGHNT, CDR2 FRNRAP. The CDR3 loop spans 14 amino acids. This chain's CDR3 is CASGPGHDGEKLFF. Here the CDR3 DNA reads TGTGCTAGTGGCCCCGGACATGACGGTGAAAAACTGTTTTTT.

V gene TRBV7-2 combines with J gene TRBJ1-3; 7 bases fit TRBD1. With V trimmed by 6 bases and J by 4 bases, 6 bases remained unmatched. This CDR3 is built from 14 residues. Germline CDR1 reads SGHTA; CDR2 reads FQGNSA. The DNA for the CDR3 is TGTGCCAGCAGGCGACAGGGATCAGGAAACACCATATATTTT. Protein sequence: CASRRQGSGNTIYF.

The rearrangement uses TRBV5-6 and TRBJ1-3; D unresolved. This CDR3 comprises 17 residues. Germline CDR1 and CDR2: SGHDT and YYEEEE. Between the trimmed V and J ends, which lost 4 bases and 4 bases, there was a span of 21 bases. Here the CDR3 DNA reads TGTGCCAGCAGCCTTCAAATAGACACATATGCGGGAAACACCATATATTTT. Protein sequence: CASSLQIDTYAGNTIYF.

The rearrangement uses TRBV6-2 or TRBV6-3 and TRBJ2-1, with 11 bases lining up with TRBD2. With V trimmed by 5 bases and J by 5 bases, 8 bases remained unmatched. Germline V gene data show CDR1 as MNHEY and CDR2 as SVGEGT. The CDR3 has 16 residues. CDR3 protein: CASSNAGLAGHNEQFF. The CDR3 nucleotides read TGTGCCAGCAGTAATGCAGGACTAGCGGGCCACAATGAGCAGTTCTTC.

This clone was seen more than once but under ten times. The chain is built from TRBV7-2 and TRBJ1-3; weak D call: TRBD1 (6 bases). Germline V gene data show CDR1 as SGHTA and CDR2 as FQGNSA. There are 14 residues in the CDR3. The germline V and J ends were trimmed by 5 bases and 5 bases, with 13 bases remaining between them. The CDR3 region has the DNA TGTGCCAGCAGCCTGAACCAGGGGAGAAACACCATATATTTT. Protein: CASSLNQGRNTIYF.

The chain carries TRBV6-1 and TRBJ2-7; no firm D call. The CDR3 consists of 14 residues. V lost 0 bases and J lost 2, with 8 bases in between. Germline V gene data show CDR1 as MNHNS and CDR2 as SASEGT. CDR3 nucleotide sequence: TGTGCCAGCAGTGAAGCGGGCAAGGCCTACGAGCAGTACTTC. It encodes CASSEAGKAYEQYF.

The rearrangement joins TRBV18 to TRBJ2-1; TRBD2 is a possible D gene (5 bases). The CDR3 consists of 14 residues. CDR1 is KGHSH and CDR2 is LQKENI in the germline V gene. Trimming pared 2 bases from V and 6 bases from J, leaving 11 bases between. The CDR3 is CASSPNGRGNEQFF. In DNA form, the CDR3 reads TGTGCCAGCTCACCAAACGGACGGGGCAATGAGCAGTTCTTC.

CDR3 region: CSVENRNYGYTF. The CDR3 nucleotides read TGCAGCGTTGAAAACAGAAACTATGGCTACACCTTC. The chain has TRBV29-1 and TRBJ1-2, with D unresolved. The CDR3 spans 12 residues. CDR1 and CDR2 from the germline V gene are SQVTM and ANQGSEA. V lost 2 bases and J 2 bases, leaving 6 bases between the germline ends.